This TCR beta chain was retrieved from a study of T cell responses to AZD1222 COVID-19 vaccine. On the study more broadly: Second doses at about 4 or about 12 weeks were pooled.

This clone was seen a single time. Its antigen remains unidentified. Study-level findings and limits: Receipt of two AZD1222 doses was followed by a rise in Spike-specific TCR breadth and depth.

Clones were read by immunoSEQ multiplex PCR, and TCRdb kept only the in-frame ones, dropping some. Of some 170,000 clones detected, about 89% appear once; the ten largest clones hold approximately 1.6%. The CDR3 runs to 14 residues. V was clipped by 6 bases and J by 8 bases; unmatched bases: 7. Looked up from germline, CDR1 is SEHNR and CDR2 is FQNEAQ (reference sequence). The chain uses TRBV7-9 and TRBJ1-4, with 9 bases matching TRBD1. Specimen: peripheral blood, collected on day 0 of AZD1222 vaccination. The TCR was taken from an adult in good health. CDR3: CASRPGQGFEKLFF. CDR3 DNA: TGTGCCAGCAGACCGGGACAGGGATTCGAAAAACTGTTTTTT.